The 26 T cell receptor beta chains below all came from one sample that was sequenced in a study of shared clonotypes between healthy human individuals. Measured with immunoSEQ multiplex PCR; TCRdb has only the in-frame clones, and not every one. The sample yields over 2 million clones, 95% seen once. Sequencing used naive CD4+ T cells sorted from blood. Subset defined: CD45RA+ positively selected. The origin of the receptors is a man between 18 and 35 years old in good health.

The chain is built from TRBV5-1 and TRBJ2-7, with a weak D call TRBD1 (5 bases). V lost 0 bases to trimming and J lost 8 bases, with 6 bases between them. The CDR3 has 11 residues. Germline values: CDR1 SGHRS, CDR2 YFSETQ. CDR3 sequence reads: CASSLEGQQYF. Written as DNA, the CDR3 is TGCGCCAGCAGCTTGGAGGGGCAGCAGTACTTC.

The chain couples TRBV4-3 to TRBJ2-5; no clear D. The CDR3 is 14 amino acids. With 1 base removed from V and 0 bases from J, the gap between germline ends came to 6 bases. Germline V gene sequence: CDR1 LGHNA, CDR2 YSLEER. The CDR3 here is CASSQAWDQETQYF. CDR3 in DNA: TGCGCCAGCAGCCAAGCTTGGGACCAAGAGACCCAGTACTTC.

V is TRBV5-1 and J is TRBJ1-6, with TRBD1 as a possible D gene (6 bases). Germline CDR1 reads SGHRS; CDR2 reads YFSETQ. The CDR3 runs 16 residues. V gave up 3 bases and J gave up 5 bases, with 15 bases separating them. CDR3: CASSSLDSGHNSPLHF. In DNA form, the CDR3 reads TGCGCCAGCAGCTCCCTGGACAGCGGGCATAATTCACCCCTCCACTTT.

The V gene is TRBV2, the J gene TRBJ1-6, with no clear D. V was shortened by 3 bases and J by 9 bases, with 6 bases between the two germline ends. Germline CDR1 SNHLY, CDR2 FYNNEI. There are 12 residues in the CDR3. This chain's CDR3 is CASSEHISPLHF. The CDR3, as DNA: TGTGCCAGCAGTGAGCATATTTCACCCCTCCACTTT. The entire variable domain, with the rest obtained from reference TRBV2 and TRBJ1-6, is as follows: EPEVTQTPSHQVTQMGQEVILRCVPISNHLYFYWYRQILGQKVEFLVSFYNNEISEKSEIFDDQFSVERPDGSNFTLKIRSTKLEDSAMYFCASSEHISPLHFGNGTRLTVT.

This clone was observed a handful of times. One end of the junction is discordant with germline, which a read error may explain. The V and J genes are TRBV7-7 and TRBJ2-1; 8 positions agree with TRBD2. The CDR3 loop spans 14 amino acids. Germline V gives CDR1 SSHAT, CDR2 FNYEAQ (reference sequence). The CDR3 spells CASSIGREAGEQFF. CDR3 coding DNA: TGTGCTAGCAGCATCGGGAGGGAGGCGGGTGAGCAGTTCTTC.

This chain connects TRBV28 to TRBJ2-4, with D perhaps matching TRBD1 or TRBD2 (5 bases each). There are 16 residues in the CDR3. Trimming took 4 bases from V and 3 from J, leaving 16 bases between them. CDR1 is MDHEN, CDR2 SYDVKM, per germline. The CDR3 sequence is CASSSLGVRGKNIQYF. For the CDR3, the DNA is TGTGCCAGCAGTTCCCTGGGGGTGAGAGGCAAAAACATTCAGTACTTC.

The chain is built from TRBV6-5 and TRBJ2-2, with 8 bases matching TRBD2. CDR1 is MNHEY and CDR2 is SVGAGI in the germline V gene. V was clipped by 7 bases and J by 6 bases; unmatched bases: 10. This CDR3 is built from 15 residues. In DNA, the CDR3 is TGTGCCAGCATAGAGGCGGGAGGAACCCCCGGGGAGCTGTTTTTT. Its protein is CASIEAGGTPGELFF.

Remarks on this clone: Other DNA sequences of this sample code for an identical CDR3. The rearrangement links TRBV6-5 to TRBJ1-2, with 8 nucleotides matching TRBD1. J lost 7 bases, V lost 4 bases, and 2 bases had no gene match. From germline, CDR1 is MNHEY and CDR2 SVGAGI. CDR3 size: 12 residues. The CDR3 is CASSSGQGGYTF. The CDR3 DNA reads TGTGCCAGCAGTTCAGGACAGGGTGGCTACACCTTC.

The chain joins TRBV5-5 to TRBJ1-2, with D uncertain. Germline V gives CDR1 SGHKS, CDR2 YYEKEE (reference sequence). V was clipped by 2 bases and J by 8 bases, with 19 bases between them. This CDR3 is 15 amino acids long. This CDR3 reads CASSFLREGRGGYTF. CDR3 nucleotides: TGTGCCAGCAGCTTTTTGAGGGAGGGAAGAGGCGGCTACACCTTC.

The chain uses TRBV7-6 and TRBJ2-2; D perhaps matches TRBD2 (5 bases). The length of the CDR3 is 16 residues. The germline V gene encodes CDR1 SGHVS and CDR2 FNYEAQ. Trimming removed 5 bases from V and 0 bases from J, with 13 bases in between. CDR3: CASSPMEAPNTGELFF. DNA of the CDR3: TGTGCCAGCAGCCCCATGGAGGCACCGAACACCGGGGAGCTGTTTTTT.

The chain has TRBV15 and TRBJ2-1; the D is unclear. Trimming stripped 0 bases from V and 8 bases from J, with 17 bases between. This CDR3 has 16 amino acids. Germline V gene lookup returns CDR1 LNHNV and CDR2 YYDKDF (reference sequence). The CDR3 is CATSRDPALLSHEQFF. The DNA for the CDR3 is TGTGCCACCAGCAGAGATCCCGCTCTACTAAGCCATGAGCAGTTCTTC. The full variable domain, with the rest looked up from reference TRBV15 and TRBJ2-1, is DAMVIQNPRYQVTQFGKPVTLSCSQTLNHNVMYWYQQKSSQAPKLLFHYYDKDFNNEADTPDNFQSRRPNTSFCFLDIRSPGLGDTAMYLCATSRDPALLSHEQFFGPGTRLTVL.

CDR3 protein: CASSLGGGFGGVFYEQYF. CDR3 sequence (DNA): TGTGCCAGCAGCCTGGGAGGAGGTTTTGGGGGGGTGTTCTACGAGCAGTACTTC. This rearrangement joins TRBV28 to TRBJ2-7; the match to TRBD2 covers 7 bases. Per germline, CDR1 MDHEN and CDR2 SYDVKM. Trimming cost V 6 bases and J 3 bases; bases outside gene matches: 20. The CDR3 has 18 residues.

The rearrangement uses TRBV7-9 and TRBJ2-7, with D hard to call. This CDR3 contains 14 residues. V was cut by 3 bases and J by 3 bases, with 12 bases left in between. Germline lookup yields CDR1 SEHNR and CDR2 FQNEAQ (reference sequence). The CDR3 loop reads CASSLVGSYYEQYF. For the CDR3, the DNA is TGTGCCAGCAGCTTGGTGGGCAGTTACTACGAGCAGTACTTC.

The chain joins TRBV6-5 to TRBJ2-2; D ambiguous. Germline V gives CDR1 MNHEY, CDR2 SVGAGI. The CDR3 consists of 15 residues. V shed 0 bases and J shed 8 bases, with 13 bases lying between them. This CDR3 is CASSYSAVKGGELFF. CDR3 DNA sequence: TGTGCCAGCAGTTACTCCGCCGTCAAGGGAGGGGAGCTGTTTTTT.

The chain recombines TRBV18 with TRBJ2-5; D remains ambiguous. CDR1 and CDR2 from the germline V gene are KGHSH and LQKENI. The CDR3 totals 13 residues. V lost 6 bases to trimming and J lost 4 bases, with 12 bases between them. CDR3 nucleotides: TGTGCCAGCTCGTCAGGTTCCCCAGAGACCCAGTACTTC. The encoded protein is CASSSGSPETQYF.

The V gene is TRBV20-1, the J gene TRBJ2-7; D call uncertain. CDR3 length: 11 amino acids. Germline-derived CDR1 and CDR2 are DFQATT and SNEGSKA (reference sequence). The ends were cut back, 4 bases at V and 5 bases at J, with 9 bases in the middle. This CDR3 reads CSATPGNEQYF. The DNA for the CDR3 is TGCAGTGCTACACCTGGCAACGAGCAGTACTTC.

The J gene is TRBJ2-3, the V gene TRBV2, with D possibly being TRBD1 (6 bases). The CDR3 consists of 15 residues. Germline V CDR1 and CDR2: SNHLY, FYNNEI. Trimming cost V 6 bases and J 0 bases, with 13 bases left between them. This CDR3 is CASRRSGVSTDTQYF. Here the CDR3 DNA reads TGTGCCAGCAGGAGGTCAGGGGTAAGCACAGATACGCAGTATTTT. The full variable domain, with the rest looked up from reference TRBV2 and TRBJ2-3, is EPEVTQTPSHQVTQMGQEVILRCVPISNHLYFYWYRQILGQKVEFLVSFYNNEISEKSEIFDDQFSVERPDGSNFTLKIRSTKLEDSAMYFCASRRSGVSTDTQYFGPGTRLTVL.

The chain recombines TRBV6-5 with TRBJ2-7; D gene ambiguous. CDR3 size: 12 residues. Germline values: CDR1 MNHEY, CDR2 SVGAGI. V was clipped by 0 bases and J by 3 bases, with 3 bases between them. In DNA, the CDR3 is TGTGCCAGCAGTTACTCGAGCTACGAGCAGTACTTC. This gives the protein CASSYSSYEQYF.

The chain uses TRBV6-6 and TRBJ2-7, with unresolved D. The CDR3 runs 15 residues. Germline V gene lookup returns CDR1 MNHNY and CDR2 SVGAGI (reference sequence). Trimming took 2 bases from V and 5 from J, leaving 16 bases between them. The CDR3 is CASSYARLLGHEQYF. As DNA, the CDR3 is TGTGCCAGCAGTTACGCACGCCTTCTCGGTCACGAGCAGTACTTC.

This sequence joins TRBV4-1 and TRBJ2-3; D ambiguous. CDR1 and CDR2 (germline): MGHRA, YSYEKL. CDR3 length equals 14 residues. Trimming took 0 bases from V and 0 from J, leaving 4 bases between them. The CDR3 region has the DNA TGCGCCAGCAGCCAAGATTTCAGCACAGATACGCAGTATTTT. Its translation: CASSQDFSTDTQYF.

The chain has TRBV11-2 and TRBJ2-5, with D unclear. The germline V gene has CDR1 SGHAT and CDR2 FQNNGV. The CDR3 runs 13 residues. V lost 8 bases and J lost 1, with 11 bases in between. This CDR3 is CASGSGTQETQYF. The CDR3 bases are TGTGCCAGCGGGTCGGGTACCCAAGAGACCCAGTACTTC.

The CDR3 is CASSLALALVRETQYF. In DNA, the CDR3 is TGTGCCAGCAGCTTAGCGCTGGCACTGGTACGGGAGACCCAGTACTTC. The rearrangement uses TRBV7-2 and TRBJ2-5; D is ambiguous. The ends were cut back, 0 bases at V and 5 bases at J, with 16 bases in the middle. This CDR3 has 16 amino acids. CDR1 and CDR2 from the germline V gene are SGHTA and FQGNSA.

Notes on this clone: The identical CDR3 is also encoded by other nucleotide sequences in the sample. The chain recombines TRBV19 with TRBJ2-5; a possible D gene is TRBD2 (7 bases). CDR3 length: 13 residues. Trimming cost V 5 bases and J 5 bases, with 12 bases left between them. Germline V gene data show CDR1 as LNHDA and CDR2 as SQIVND (reference sequence). The CDR3 region has the DNA TGTGCCAGTAGTTTGGGGGGGCGGGAGACCCAGTACTTC. As protein: CASSLGGRETQYF.

The V gene is TRBV30, the J gene TRBJ2-7; the D gene is possibly TRBD1 (6 bases). The CDR3 is made up of 12 amino acids. Looked up from germline, CDR1 is GTSNPN and CDR2 is SVGIG (reference sequence). V lost 8 bases, J lost 2 bases, and 13 bases lay in between. The CDR3 sequence is CARGHTPYEQYF. CDR3 DNA: TGTGCCCGGGGACATACTCCCTACGAGCAGTACTTC. Based on the CDR3 plus reference TRBV30 and TRBJ2-7, the full variable domain is SQTIHQWPATLVQPVGSPLSLECTVEGTSNPNLYWYRQAAGRGLQLLFYSVGIGQISSEVPQNLSASRPQDRQFILSSKKLLLSDSGFYLCARGHTPYEQYFGPGTRLTVT.

This chain uses TRBV10-1 with TRBJ2-3, with D maybe TRBD2 (6 bases). The CDR3 has 14 residues. Germline V lookup: CDR1 WNHNN, CDR2 SYGVQD (reference sequence). V lost 8 bases and J lost 2, with 14 bases in between. CDR3 bases: TGCGCCAGCTCCCGCGGGATGGACACAGATACGCAGTATTTT. Translation: CASSRGMDTDTQYF.

V and J are TRBV6-5 and TRBJ2-2; D perhaps matches TRBD1 (5 bases). Trimming took 0 bases from V and 6 from J, leaving 11 bases between them. The CDR3 loop spans 15 amino acids. From germline, CDR1 is MNHEY and CDR2 SVGAGI. The DNA for the CDR3 is TGTGCCAGCAGTTACTCGGGGCTGGCTCCCGGGGAGCTGTTTTTT. This sequence encodes CASSYSGLAPGELFF.